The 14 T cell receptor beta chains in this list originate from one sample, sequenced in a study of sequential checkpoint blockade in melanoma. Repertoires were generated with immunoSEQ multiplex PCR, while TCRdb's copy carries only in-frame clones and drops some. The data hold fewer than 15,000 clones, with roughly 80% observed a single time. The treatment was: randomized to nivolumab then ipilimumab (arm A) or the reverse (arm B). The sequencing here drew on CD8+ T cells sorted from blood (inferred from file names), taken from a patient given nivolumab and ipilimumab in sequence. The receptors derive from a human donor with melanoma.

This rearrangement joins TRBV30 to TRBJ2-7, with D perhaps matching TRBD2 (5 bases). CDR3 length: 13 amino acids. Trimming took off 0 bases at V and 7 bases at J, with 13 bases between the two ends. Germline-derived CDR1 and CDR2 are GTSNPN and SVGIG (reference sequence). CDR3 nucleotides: TGTGCCTGGAGTGTAGGTTGGTCGGGGGAGCAGTACTTC. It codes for CAWSVGWSGEQYF.

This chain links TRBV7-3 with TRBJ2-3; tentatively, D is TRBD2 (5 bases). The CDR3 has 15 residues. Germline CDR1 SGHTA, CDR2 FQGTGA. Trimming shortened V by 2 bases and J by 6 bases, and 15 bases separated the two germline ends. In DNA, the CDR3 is TGTGCCAGCAGCTTATATGGGGAGCTCGGGGATACGCAGTATTTT. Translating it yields CASSLYGELGDTQYF.

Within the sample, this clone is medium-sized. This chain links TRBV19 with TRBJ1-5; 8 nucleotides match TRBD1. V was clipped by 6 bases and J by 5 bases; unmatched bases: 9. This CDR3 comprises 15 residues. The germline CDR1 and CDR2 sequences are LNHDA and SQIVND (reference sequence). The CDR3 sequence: CASRDIDRGDQPQHF. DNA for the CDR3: TGTGCCAGTAGGGACATCGACAGGGGCGATCAGCCCCAGCATTTT.

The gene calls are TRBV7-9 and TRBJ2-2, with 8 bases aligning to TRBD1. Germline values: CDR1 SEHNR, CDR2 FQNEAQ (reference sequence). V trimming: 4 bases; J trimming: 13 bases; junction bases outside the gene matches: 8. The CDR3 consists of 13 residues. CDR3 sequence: CASSWKGTGGLFF. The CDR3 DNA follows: TGTGCCAGCAGCTGGAAAGGGACAGGTGGGCTGTTTTTT.

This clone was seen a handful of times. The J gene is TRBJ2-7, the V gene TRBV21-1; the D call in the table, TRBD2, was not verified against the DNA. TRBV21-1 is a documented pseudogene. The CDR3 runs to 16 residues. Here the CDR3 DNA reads TGTGCCAGCACCCAAGGCACTAGCGGGCACACCTACGAGCAGTACTTC. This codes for CASTQGTSGHTYEQYF.

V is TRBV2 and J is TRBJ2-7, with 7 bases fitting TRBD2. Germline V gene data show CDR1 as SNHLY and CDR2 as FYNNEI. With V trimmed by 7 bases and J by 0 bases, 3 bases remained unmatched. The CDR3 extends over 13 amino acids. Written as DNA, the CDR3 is TGTGCCAGCACCCTAGCGGACTCCTACGAGCAGTACTTC. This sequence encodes CASTLADSYEQYF.

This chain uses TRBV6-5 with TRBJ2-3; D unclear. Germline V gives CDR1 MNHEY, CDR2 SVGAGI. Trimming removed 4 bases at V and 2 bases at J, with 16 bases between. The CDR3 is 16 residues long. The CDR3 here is CASSSRVSRNTDTQYF. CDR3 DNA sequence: TGTGCCAGCAGTTCCCGAGTGTCCCGCAACACAGATACGCAGTATTTT.

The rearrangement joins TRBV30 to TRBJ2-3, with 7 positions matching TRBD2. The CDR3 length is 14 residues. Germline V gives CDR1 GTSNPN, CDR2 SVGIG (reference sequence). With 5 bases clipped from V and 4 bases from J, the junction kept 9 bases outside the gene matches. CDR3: CAWGRRENPDTQYF. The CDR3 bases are TGTGCCTGGGGCCGGCGGGAGAACCCAGATACGCAGTATTTT.

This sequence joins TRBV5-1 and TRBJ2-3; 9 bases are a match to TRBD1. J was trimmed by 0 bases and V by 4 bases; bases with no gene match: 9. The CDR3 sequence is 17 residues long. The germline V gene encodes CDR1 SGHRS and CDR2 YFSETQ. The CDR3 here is CASSRDREVYSTDTQYF. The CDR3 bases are TGCGCCAGCAGCCGGGACAGGGAAGTCTATAGCACAGATACGCAGTATTTT.

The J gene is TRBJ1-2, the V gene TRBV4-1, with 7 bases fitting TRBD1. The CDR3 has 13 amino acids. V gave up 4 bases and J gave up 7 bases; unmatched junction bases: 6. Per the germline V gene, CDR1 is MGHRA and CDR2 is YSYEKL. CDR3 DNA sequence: TGCGCCAGCAGCCTCCTGACAGGGCTTGGCTACACCTTC. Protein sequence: CASSLLTGLGYTF.

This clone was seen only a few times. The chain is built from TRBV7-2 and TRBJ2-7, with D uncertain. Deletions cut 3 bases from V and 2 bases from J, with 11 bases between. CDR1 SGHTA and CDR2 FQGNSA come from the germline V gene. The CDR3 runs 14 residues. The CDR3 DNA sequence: TGTGCCAGCAGCTTCGGCGGCACTGCCTACGAGCAGTACTTC. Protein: CASSFGGTAYEQYF. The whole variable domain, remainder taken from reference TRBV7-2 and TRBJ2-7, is GAGVSQSPSNKVTEKGKDVELRCDPISGHTALYWYRQSLGQGLEFLIYFQGNSAPDKSGLPSDRFSAERTGGSVSTLTIQRTQQEDSAVYLCASSFGGTAYEQYFGPGTRLTVT.

CDR3 bases: TGTGCCAGCTCTCAAGATACCTGGGGCCCCTACGAGCAGTACTTC. Translated: CASSQDTWGPYEQYF. The rearrangement uses TRBV18 and TRBJ2-7; weak D call: TRBD1 (5 bases). Trimming left V 6 bases short and J 2 bases short, with 17 bases between. Germline loops: CDR1 KGHSH, CDR2 LQKENI. CDR3 length equals 15 residues.

The CDR3 DNA is TGCAGCGTTGAAGCGGGAGAGGAATTGGATTACAATGAGCAGTTCTTC. Amino acids: CSVEAGEELDYNEQFF. The rearrangement links TRBV29-1 to TRBJ2-1; the D gene is possibly TRBD2 (6 bases). V lost 1 base to trimming and J lost 4 bases, with 17 bases between them. The CDR3 runs 16 residues. The germline gives CDR1 SQVTM, CDR2 ANQGSEA.

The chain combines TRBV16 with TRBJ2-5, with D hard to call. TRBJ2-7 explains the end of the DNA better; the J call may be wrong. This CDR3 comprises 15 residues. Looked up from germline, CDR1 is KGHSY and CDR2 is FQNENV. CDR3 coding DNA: TGTGCCAGCAGCCAATCGTTCGACACTGGGTACGAGCAGTACTTC. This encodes CASSQSFDTGYEQYF.